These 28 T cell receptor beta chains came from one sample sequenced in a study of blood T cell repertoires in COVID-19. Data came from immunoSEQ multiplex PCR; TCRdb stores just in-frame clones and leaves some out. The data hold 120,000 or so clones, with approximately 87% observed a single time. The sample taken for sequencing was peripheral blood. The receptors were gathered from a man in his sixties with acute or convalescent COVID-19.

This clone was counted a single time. CDR3 in DNA: TGTGCCAGCAGCTTAGTTCGGGGGGACACCGGGGAGCTGTTTTTT. It specifies CASSLVRGDTGELFF. This chain links TRBV7-2 with TRBJ2-2, with 7 bases matching TRBD2. The CDR3 length is 15 residues. Trimming took 1 base from V and 3 from J; bases not matched to a gene: 2. Germline V gene sequence: CDR1 SGHTA, CDR2 FQGNSA.

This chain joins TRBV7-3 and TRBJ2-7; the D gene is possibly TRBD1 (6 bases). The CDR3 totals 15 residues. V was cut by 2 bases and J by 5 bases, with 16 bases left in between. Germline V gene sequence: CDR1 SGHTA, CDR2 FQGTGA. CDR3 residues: CASSLAGGAYDEQYF. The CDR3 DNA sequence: TGTGCCAGCAGCTTAGCTGGGGGCGCCTACGACGAGCAGTACTTC.

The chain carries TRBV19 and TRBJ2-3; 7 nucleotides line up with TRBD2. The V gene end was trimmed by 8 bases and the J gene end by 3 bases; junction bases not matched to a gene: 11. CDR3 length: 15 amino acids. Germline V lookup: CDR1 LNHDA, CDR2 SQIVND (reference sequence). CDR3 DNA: TGTGCCAGTCGGGTTGGGGGGGGAGAAACAGATACGCAGTATTTT. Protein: CASRVGGGETDTQYF. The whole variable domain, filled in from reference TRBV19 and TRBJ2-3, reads DGGITQSPKYLFRKEGQNVTLSCEQNLNHDAMYWYRQDPGQGLRLIYYSQIVNDFQKGDIAEGYSVSREKKESFPLTVTSAQKNPTAFYLCASRVGGGETDTQYFGPGTRLTVL.

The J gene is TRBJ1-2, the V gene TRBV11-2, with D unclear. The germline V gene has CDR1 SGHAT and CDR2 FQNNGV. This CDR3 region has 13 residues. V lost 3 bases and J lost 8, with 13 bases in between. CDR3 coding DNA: TGTGCCAGCAGCTTCTCTCGCAACGGGGGCTACACCTTC. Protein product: CASSFSRNGGYTF.

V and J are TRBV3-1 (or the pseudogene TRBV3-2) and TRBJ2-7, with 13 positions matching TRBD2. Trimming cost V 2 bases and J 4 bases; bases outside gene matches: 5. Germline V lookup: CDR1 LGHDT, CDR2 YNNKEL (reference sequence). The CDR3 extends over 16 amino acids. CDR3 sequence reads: CASSQRTSGSRYEQYF. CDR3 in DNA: TGTGCCAGCAGCCAAAGGACTAGCGGGAGCAGGTACGAGCAGTACTTC.

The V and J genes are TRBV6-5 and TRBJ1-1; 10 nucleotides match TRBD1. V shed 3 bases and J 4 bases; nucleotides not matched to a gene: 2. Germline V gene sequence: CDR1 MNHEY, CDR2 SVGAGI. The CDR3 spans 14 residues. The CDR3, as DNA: TGTGCCAGCAGTTATGGGGACAGGGGCACTGAAGCTTTCTTT. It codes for CASSYGDRGTEAFF.

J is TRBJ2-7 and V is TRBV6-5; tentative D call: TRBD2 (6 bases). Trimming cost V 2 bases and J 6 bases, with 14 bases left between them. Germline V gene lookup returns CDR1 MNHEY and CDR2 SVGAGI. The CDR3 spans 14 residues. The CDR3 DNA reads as TGTGCCAGCAGTTACGGTGGGCAGGGAGGCGAGCAGTACTTC. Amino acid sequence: CASSYGGQGGEQYF.

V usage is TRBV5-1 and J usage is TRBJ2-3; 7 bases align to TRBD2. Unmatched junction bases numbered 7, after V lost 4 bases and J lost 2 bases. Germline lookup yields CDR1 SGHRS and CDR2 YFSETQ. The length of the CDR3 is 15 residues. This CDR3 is CASSLPREVTDTQYF. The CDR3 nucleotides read TGCGCCAGCAGCCTCCCCCGGGAGGTCACAGATACGCAGTATTTT.

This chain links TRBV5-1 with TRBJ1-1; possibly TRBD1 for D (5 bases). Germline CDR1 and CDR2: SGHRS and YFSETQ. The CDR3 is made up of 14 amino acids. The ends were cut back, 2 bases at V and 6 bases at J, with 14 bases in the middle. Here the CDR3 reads CASSFQGTGAEAFF. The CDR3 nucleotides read TGCGCCAGCAGCTTCCAGGGTACTGGGGCTGAAGCTTTCTTT.

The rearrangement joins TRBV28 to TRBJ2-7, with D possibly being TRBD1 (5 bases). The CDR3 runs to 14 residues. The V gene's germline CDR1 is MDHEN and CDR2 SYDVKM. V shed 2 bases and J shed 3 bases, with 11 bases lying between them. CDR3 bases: TGTGCCAGCAGTTTAATACAGGCCTTCTACGAGCAGTACTTC. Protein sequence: CASSLIQAFYEQYF.

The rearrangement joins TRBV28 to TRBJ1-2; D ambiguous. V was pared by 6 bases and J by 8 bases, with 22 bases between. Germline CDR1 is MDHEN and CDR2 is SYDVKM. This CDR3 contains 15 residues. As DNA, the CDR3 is TGTGCCAGCAGCTCCTCCCTCGTGCCTCCGGAGGGCTACACCTTC. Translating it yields CASSSSLVPPEGYTF.

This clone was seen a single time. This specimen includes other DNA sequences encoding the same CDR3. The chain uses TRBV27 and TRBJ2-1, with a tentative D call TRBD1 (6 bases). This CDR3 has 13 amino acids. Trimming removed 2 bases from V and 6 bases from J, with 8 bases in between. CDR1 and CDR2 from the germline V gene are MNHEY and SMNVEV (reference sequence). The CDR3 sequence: CASSLAGVNEQFF. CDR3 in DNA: TGTGCCAGCAGTTTAGCAGGGGTCAATGAGCAGTTCTTC.

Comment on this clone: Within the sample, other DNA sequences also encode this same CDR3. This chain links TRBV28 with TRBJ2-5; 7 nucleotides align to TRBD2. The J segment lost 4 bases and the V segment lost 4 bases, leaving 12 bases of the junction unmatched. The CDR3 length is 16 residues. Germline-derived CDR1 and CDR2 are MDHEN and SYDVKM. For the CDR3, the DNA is TGTGCCAGCAGTTCGCCCTTAGGCGGGAGCGTAGAGACCCAGTACTTC. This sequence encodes CASSSPLGGSVETQYF.

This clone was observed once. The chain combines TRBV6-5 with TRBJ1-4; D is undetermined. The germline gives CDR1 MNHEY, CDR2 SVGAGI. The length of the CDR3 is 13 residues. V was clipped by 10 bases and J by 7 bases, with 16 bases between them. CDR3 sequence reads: CATTRGLGEKLFF. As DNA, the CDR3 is TGTGCCACCACTCGAGGGCTCGGTGAAAAACTGTTTTTT.

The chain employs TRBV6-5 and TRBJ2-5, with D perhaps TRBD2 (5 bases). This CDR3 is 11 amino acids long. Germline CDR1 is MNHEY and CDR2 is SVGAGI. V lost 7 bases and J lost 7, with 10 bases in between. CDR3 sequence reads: CASTGGGTQYF. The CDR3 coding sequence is TGTGCCAGCACCGGAGGTGGGACCCAGTACTTC.

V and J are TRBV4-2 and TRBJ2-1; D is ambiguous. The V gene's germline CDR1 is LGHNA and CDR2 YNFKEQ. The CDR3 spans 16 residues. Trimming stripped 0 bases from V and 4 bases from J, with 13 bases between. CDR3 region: CASSQDWRSKYNEQFF. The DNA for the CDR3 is TGTGCCAGCAGCCAAGATTGGCGGTCTAAATACAATGAGCAGTTCTTC.

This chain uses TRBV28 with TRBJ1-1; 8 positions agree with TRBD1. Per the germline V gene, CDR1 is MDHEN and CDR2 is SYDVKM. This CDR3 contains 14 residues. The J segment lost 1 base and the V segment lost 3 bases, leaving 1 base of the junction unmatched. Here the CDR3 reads CASSFGTGNTEAFF. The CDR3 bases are TGTGCCAGCAGTTTTGGGACAGGGAACACTGAAGCTTTCTTT.

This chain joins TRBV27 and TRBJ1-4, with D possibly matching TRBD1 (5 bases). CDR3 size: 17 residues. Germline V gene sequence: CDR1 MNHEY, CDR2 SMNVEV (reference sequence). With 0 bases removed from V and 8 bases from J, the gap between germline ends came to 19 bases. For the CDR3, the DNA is TGTGCCAGCAGTTTATCCCCAGGGACTCGGGCCGGGGAAAAACTGTTTTTT. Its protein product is CASSLSPGTRAGEKLFF.

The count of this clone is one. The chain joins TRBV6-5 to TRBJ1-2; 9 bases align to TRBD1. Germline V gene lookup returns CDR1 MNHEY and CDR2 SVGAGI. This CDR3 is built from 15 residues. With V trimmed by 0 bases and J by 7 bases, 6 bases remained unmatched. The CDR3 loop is CASSYSSGTGSGYTF. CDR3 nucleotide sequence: TGTGCCAGCAGTTACTCGAGCGGGACAGGGTCTGGCTACACCTTC.

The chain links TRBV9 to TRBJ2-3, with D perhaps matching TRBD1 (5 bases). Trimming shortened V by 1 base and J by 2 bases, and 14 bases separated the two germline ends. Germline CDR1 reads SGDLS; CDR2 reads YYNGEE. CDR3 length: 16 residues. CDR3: CASSVLGQELTDTQYF. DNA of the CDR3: TGTGCCAGCAGCGTACTGGGGCAGGAACTCACAGATACGCAGTATTTT.

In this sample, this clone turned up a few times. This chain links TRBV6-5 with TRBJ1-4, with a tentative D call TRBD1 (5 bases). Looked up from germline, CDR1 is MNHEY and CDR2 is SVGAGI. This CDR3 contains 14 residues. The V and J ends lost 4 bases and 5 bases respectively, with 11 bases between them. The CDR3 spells CASSFGTRNEKLFF. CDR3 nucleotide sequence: TGTGCCAGCAGTTTCGGGACTCGCAATGAAAAACTGTTTTTT.

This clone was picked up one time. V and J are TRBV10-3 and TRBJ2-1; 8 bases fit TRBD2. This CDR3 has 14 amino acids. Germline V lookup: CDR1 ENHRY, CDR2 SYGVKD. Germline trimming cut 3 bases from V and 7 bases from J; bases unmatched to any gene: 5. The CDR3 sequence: CAISDSGGGNEQFF. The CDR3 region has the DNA TGTGCCATCAGTGACTCCGGGGGGGGGAATGAGCAGTTCTTC.

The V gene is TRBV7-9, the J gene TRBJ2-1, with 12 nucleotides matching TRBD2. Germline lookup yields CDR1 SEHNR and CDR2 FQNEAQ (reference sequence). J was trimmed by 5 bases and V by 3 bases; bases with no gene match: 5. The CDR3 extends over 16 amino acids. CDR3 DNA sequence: TGTGCCAGCAGCTTGGAGACTAGCGGGAGCCACAATGAGCAGTTCTTC. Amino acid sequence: CASSLETSGSHNEQFF. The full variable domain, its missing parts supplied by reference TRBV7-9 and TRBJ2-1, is DTGVSQNPRHKITKRGQNVTFRCDPISEHNRLYWYRQTLGQGPEFLTYFQNEAQLEKSRLLSDRFSAERPKGSFSTLEIQRTEQGDSAMYLCASSLETSGSHNEQFFGPGTRLTVL.

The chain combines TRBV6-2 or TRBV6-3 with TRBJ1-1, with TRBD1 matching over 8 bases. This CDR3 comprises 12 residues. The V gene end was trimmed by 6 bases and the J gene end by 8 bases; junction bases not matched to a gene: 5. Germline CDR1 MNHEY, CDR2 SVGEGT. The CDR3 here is CASSTGDREAFF. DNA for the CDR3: TGTGCCAGCAGCACAGGGGACAGGGAAGCTTTCTTT.

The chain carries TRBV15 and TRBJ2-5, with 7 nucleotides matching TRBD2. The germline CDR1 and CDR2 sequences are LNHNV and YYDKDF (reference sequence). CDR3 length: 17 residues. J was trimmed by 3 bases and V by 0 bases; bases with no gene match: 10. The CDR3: CATSRDRGRGGKETQYF. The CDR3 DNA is TGTGCCACCAGCAGAGATAGAGGGAGGGGCGGGAAAGAGACCCAGTACTTC. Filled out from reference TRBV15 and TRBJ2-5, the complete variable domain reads DAMVIQNPRYQVTQFGKPVTLSCSQTLNHNVMYWYQQKSSQAPKLLFHYYDKDFNNEADTPDNFQSRRPNTSFCFLDIRSPGLGDTAMYLCATSRDRGRGGKETQYFGPGTRLLVL.

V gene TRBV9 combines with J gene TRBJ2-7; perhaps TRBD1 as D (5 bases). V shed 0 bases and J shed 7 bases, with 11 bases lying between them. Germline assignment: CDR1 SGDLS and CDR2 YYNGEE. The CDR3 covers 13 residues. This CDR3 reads CASSVGSGLEQYF. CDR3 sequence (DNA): TGTGCCAGCAGCGTAGGCTCAGGGCTGGAGCAGTACTTC.

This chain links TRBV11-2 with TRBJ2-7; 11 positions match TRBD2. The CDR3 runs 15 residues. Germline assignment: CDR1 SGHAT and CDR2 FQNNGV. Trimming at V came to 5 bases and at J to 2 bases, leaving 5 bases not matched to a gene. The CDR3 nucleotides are TGTGCCAGCAGCCCGCGACTAGCGGGGACCTACGAGCAGTACTTC. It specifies CASSPRLAGTYEQYF.

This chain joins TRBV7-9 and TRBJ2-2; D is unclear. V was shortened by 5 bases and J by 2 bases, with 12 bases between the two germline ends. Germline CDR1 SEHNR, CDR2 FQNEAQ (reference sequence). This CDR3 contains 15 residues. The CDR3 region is CASSPRALNTGELFF. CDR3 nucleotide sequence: TGTGCCAGCAGCCCCCGCGCCCTTAACACCGGGGAGCTGTTTTTT.